The next 5 T cell receptor beta chains were all read from a single sample in a study of T cell responses to AZD1222 COVID-19 vaccine (dated by TCRdb to the early 2020s). The method behind the library was the immunoSEQ multiplex PCR assay. Drawn from immuneACCESS, this table holds only the in-frame rearrangements with V and J called that TCRdb kept. Clones are partly lost; checked studies trace under half to an unresolved V gene and leave the rest unexplained. The sample contains over 100,000 clones, 86% of them found a single time. About 3.1% of the sample lies in the top ten. The meaning of the sample's time point label: about 28 days (+/-7) after the second vaccine dose. The treatment or condition label here, explained by the study, means: meningococcal conjugate vaccine given as trial control. This sample comprised peripheral blood, obtained 28 days after the second dose of the MenACWY control vaccine. These receptors originate from an adult who received the MenACWY meningococcal vaccine as a control.

The chain couples TRBV11-1 to TRBJ2-3; 9 bases match TRBD1. The CDR3 sequence is 16 residues long. Germline V CDR1 and CDR2: SGHAT, FQDESV (reference sequence). V shed 4 bases, J shed 3 bases, and the junction held 8 bases outside the gene matches. The CDR3 protein is CASSSHRGRWTDTQYF. The CDR3, as DNA: TGTGCCAGCAGCTCACACAGGGGGCGCTGGACAGATACGCAGTATTTT.

The J gene is TRBJ1-1, the V gene TRBV5-5; D not resolved. CDR3 size: 14 residues. Per the germline V gene, CDR1 is SGHKS and CDR2 is YYEKEE (reference sequence). With 2 bases removed from V and 0 bases from J, the gap between germline ends came to 8 bases. As DNA, the CDR3 is TGTGCCAGCAGCTTAGGAGCTATGAACACTGAAGCTTTCTTT. Its translation is CASSLGAMNTEAFF.

The rearrangement joins TRBV10-3 to TRBJ2-3, with a possible D match to TRBD1 (6 bases). With 6 bases removed from V and 5 bases from J, the gap between germline ends came to 12 bases. CDR1 ENHRY and CDR2 SYGVKD come from the germline V gene. CDR3 length: 13 amino acids. CDR3 coding DNA: TGTGCCATCAGCAAGCCAGGGGTAGATACGCAGTATTTT. Translation: CAISKPGVDTQYF.

V is TRBV9 and J is TRBJ1-2; weak D call: TRBD1 (5 bases). Germline assignment: CDR1 SGDLS and CDR2 YYNGEE. Between the trimmed V and J ends, which lost 0 bases and 2 bases, there was a span of 8 bases. CDR3 length: 14 residues. CDR3 bases: TGTGCCAGCAGCGTAGGGGAGGGGAACTATGGCTACACCTTC. Amino acids: CASSVGEGNYGYTF.

The chain is built from TRBV6-2 or TRBV6-3 and TRBJ1-5; the D gene is possibly TRBD1 (5 bases). Trimming pared 3 bases from V and 0 bases from J, leaving 15 bases between. This CDR3 region has 17 residues. From germline, CDR1 is MNHEY and CDR2 SVGEGT. The CDR3 sequence is CASSYRPGWYSNQPQHF. CDR3 coding DNA: TGTGCCAGCAGTTATCGCCCAGGGTGGTATAGCAATCAGCCCCAGCATTTT.